This is a list of T cell receptor beta chains from one sample in a study of CD8+ T cells in alopecia areata. Sequenced by immunoSEQ multiplex PCR; TCRdb stores in-frame clones only, minus some. In the table there are around 100,000 clones, roughly 55% of which are singletons. The sample consisted of CD8+ T cells sorted from blood, taken at week 24, from a patient treated with tofacitinib. The source of these receptors is a human donor with alopecia areata. Both conserved end residues are part of each CDR3. The D gene is left open where the match is weak. Size tells how often a clone was seen (once, few, many) or the class of an expanded clone, and some rows leave it out.

D gene,clone size,V gene,J gene,CDR3 DNA,CDR3 protein
.,.,TRBV7-9,TRBJ2-7,TGTGCCAGCAGCTTAATCCCGAACGAGCAGTACTTC,CASSLIPNEQYF
.,few,TRBV18,TRBJ2-7,TGTGCCAGCCTCCAGGGCAGAGAAGGTTTCGAGCAGTACTTC,CASLQGREGFEQYF
.,.,TRBV28,TRBJ2-4,TGTGCCAGCAGTTTGGTAGGGGCCAAAAACATTCAGTACTTC,CASSLVGAKNIQYF
.,few,TRBV6-4,TRBJ2-3,TGTGCCAGCAGCCAGACTAGCACAGATACGCAGTATTTT,CASSQTSTDTQYF
.,.,TRBV5-6,TRBJ1-2,TGTGCCAGCAGCCCCGGGGAGGGCTATGGCTACACCTTC,CASSPGEGYGYTF
.,.,TRBV29-1,TRBJ2-1,TGCAGCGTCTTTAGAGGGGGGGCTAACAATGAGCAGTTCTTC,CSVFRGGANNEQFF
.,.,TRBV18,TRBJ2-7,TGTGCCAGCTCACCCGCAGATACCTACGAGCAGTACTTC,CASSPADTYEQYF
.,.,TRBV5-1,TRBJ2-3,TGCGCCAGCAGCTTGAGGACAACCTTAGATACGCAGTATTTT,CASSLRTTLDTQYF
.,.,TRBV2,TRBJ1-5,TGTGCCAGCAGGGGTAGCGGGATAAATCAGCCCCAGCATTTT,CASRGSGINQPQHF
.,.,TRBV27,TRBJ2-7,TGTGCCAGCAGTCCCGACCCTGGCGAGCAGTACTTC,CASSPDPGEQYF
.,few,TRBV5-1,TRBJ2-7,TGCGCCAGCAGCCGGATTGGCAGGGCGTCCTACGAGCAGTACTTC,CASSRIGRASYEQYF
.,.,TRBV9,TRBJ1-6,TGTGCCAGCAGCGCACAGGGCTATAATTCACCCCTCCACTTT,CASSAQGYNSPLHF
TRBD1,.,TRBV9,TRBJ1-2,TGTGCCAGCAGCGTAGCAGGGACAGGGGAAGACTATGGCTACACCTTC,CASSVAGTGEDYGYTF
TRBD1,.,TRBV27,TRBJ2-5,TGTGCCAGCAGCCCCCAGGGGGACCTCCAAGAGACCCAGTACTTC,CASSPQGDLQETQYF
TRBD1,.,TRBV10-3,TRBJ2-1,TGTGCCATCAGTGAGACGACAGGGGGGCCGTCCTACAATGAGCAGTTCTTC,CAISETTGGPSYNEQFF
.,few,TRBV7-6,TRBJ2-5,TGTGCCAGCAGCCCACGGGACACGGGTGTGGAGACCCAGTACTTC,CASSPRDTGVETQYF
.,.,TRBV7-9,TRBJ2-5,TGTGCCAGCAGCTTGGACGTCGGGGTCAGGGCAGGGGCCCAGTACTTC,CASSLDVGVRAGAQYF
TRBD1,.,TRBV7-8,TRBJ1-6,TGTGCCAGCAGCTTAGGGGGGACAGGGGGCTCACCCCTCCACTTT,CASSLGGTGGSPLHF
TRBD1,once,TRBV4-1,TRBJ2-1,TGCGCCAGCAGCCGAAAAGCGGACAGGGGGCGGGATGAGCAGTTCTTC,CASSRKADRGRDEQFF
.,few,TRBV15,TRBJ2-6,TGTGCCACCAGCAAGACTAGAAACTCTGGGGCCAACGTCCTGACTTTC,CATSKTRNSGANVLTF
.,.,TRBV5-1,TRBJ2-7,TGCGCCAGCAGCTTGAGGCGGACCTACGAGCAGTACTTC,CASSLRRTYEQYF
.,.,TRBV27,TRBJ2-3,TGTGCCAGCAGTGGGCGACTGGAGGCCCCACTCACAGATACGCAGTATTTT,CASSGRLEAPLTDTQYF
.,.,TRBV7-6,TRBJ2-7,TGTGCCAGCAGTTTATTACGAGGGGGTCTCGAGCAGTACTTC,CASSLLRGGLEQYF
.,.,TRBV30,TRBJ2-7,TGTGCCTGGAGTCCCCTCCGGGATAGTTACGAGCAGTACTTC,CAWSPLRDSYEQYF
.,few,TRBV7-9,TRBJ2-7,TGTGCCAGCAGCTTAGGGTCTGGGACCTACGAGCAGTACTTC,CASSLGSGTYEQYF
.,.,TRBV5-6,TRBJ1-2,TGTGCCAGCTCCGACAACAGGGCAGGAGGCTACACCTTC,CASSDNRAGGYTF